These 14 T cell receptor beta chains share one sample of origin, sequenced in a study of spatial heterogeneity in lung cancer. Time point of the sample: sample taken at primary tumor resection. TCRs were sequenced from unsorted whole RNA of tumor, nontumor lung or PBMC. Using its own MiXCR run on the 5' RACE reads, TCRdb lists one record per CDR3 protein. The sample carries approximately 40,000 distinct CDR3 sequences, 5.2% recorded once. The sample consisted of PBMCs, taken at surgery. The receptors originated from a female donor with early-stage non-small cell lung cancer.

The sample holds many counts of this clonotype. The rearrangement links TRBV18 to TRBJ2-3; tentative D call: TRBD2 (6 bases). The CDR3 has 14 amino acids. Trimming shortened V by 2 bases and J by 4 bases, and 10 bases separated the two germline ends. Per germline, CDR1 KGHSH and CDR2 LQKENI. The CDR3 nucleotides read TGTGCCAGCTCACCATCCGGGGGTTCAGATACGCAGTATTTT. Protein sequence: CASSPSGGSDTQYF.

This clonotype has just a few counts. The rearrangement uses TRBV10-3 and TRBJ1-4; D possibly corresponds to TRBD1 (6 bases). The length of the CDR3 is 15 residues. Trimming removed 4 bases at V and 7 bases at J, with 16 bases between. CDR1 and CDR2 (germline): ENHRY, SYGVKD. The CDR3: CAISADSTGGEKLFF. The CDR3 DNA reads as TGTGCCATCAGTGCGGACAGCACTGGCGGTGAAAAACTGTTTTTT.

This clonotype was recorded many times. The chain has TRBV27 and TRBJ2-5; 12 nucleotides align to TRBD2. Germline assignment: CDR1 MNHEY and CDR2 SMNVEV (reference sequence). The CDR3 extends over 14 amino acids. J lost 3 bases, V lost 8 bases, and 4 bases had no gene match. The CDR3 region has the DNA TGTGCCAGCCAGGCTAGCGGGGGGGAAGAGACCCAGTACTTC. Translated, it gives CASQASGGEETQYF.

This clonotype was seen at least ten times. This chain uses TRBV25-1 with TRBJ2-4; tentative D call: TRBD2 (5 bases). The CDR3 has 14 residues. CDR1 and CDR2 (germline): MGHDK, SYGVNS. V was shortened by 4 bases and J by 7 bases, with 14 bases between the two germline ends. CDR3 amino acids: CASSGVGVWNIQYF. As DNA, the CDR3 is TGTGCCAGCAGTGGGGTCGGGGTATGGAACATTCAGTACTTC. The full variable domain, rest sourced from reference TRBV25-1 and TRBJ2-4, is EADIYQTPRYLVIGTGKKITLECSQTMGHDKMYWYQQDPGMELHLIHYSYGVNSTEKGDLSSESTVSRIRTEHFPLTLESARPSHTSQYLCASSGVGVWNIQYFGAGTRLSVL.

The rearrangement links TRBV6-5 to TRBJ1-3; D unclear. Deletions cut 0 bases from V and 2 bases from J, with 5 bases between. The CDR3 is made up of 14 amino acids. Germline CDR1 is MNHEY and CDR2 is SVGAGI. CDR3 coding DNA: TGTGCCAGCAGTTACTCCCTCCCTGGAAACACCATATATTTT. Residues: CASSYSLPGNTIYF.

This clonotype was seen a handful of times. The chain carries TRBV18 and TRBJ2-7; D may correspond to TRBD1 or TRBD2 (5 bases each). The V and J ends lost 2 bases and 4 bases respectively, with 9 bases between them. CDR3 length: 13 residues. Germline V gives CDR1 KGHSH, CDR2 LQKENI. The CDR3: CASSPTRGYEQYF. The DNA for the CDR3 is TGTGCCAGCTCACCAACGAGGGGATACGAGCAGTACTTC. Combining the CDR3 with reference TRBV18 and TRBJ2-7 gives the whole variable domain NAGVMQNPRHLVRRRGQEARLRCSPMKGHSHVYWYRQLPEEGLKFMVYLQKENIIDESGMPKERFSAEFPKEGPSILRIQQVVRGDSAAYFCASSPTRGYEQYFGPGTRLTVT.

CDR3 sequence: CASSLTRVGYPMNTEAFF. The CDR3 region has the DNA TGTGCCAGCAGCCTTACTAGGGTGGGATACCCAATGAACACTGAAGCTTTCTTT. This sequence joins TRBV28 and TRBJ1-1; D not certain. Germline assignment: CDR1 MDHEN and CDR2 SYDVKM. The CDR3 is made up of 18 amino acids. The V and J ends lost 6 bases and 0 bases respectively, with 23 bases between them.

This clonotype has ten or more counts. CDR3 residues: CSVEGRGNEQFF. CDR3 DNA: TGCAGCGTTGAAGGCAGGGGCAATGAGCAGTTCTTC. V and J are TRBV29-1 and TRBJ2-1; D possibly corresponds to TRBD1 (6 bases). Trimming took 1 base from V and 6 from J, leaving 7 bases between them. This CDR3 is built from 12 residues. Germline lookup yields CDR1 SQVTM and CDR2 ANQGSEA.

This clonotype was detected many times. The chain has TRBV7-9 and TRBJ2-2, with TRBD2 identical over 11 bases. The germline V gene has CDR1 SEHNR and CDR2 FQNEAQ (reference sequence). CDR3 length: 15 residues. Germline trimming cut 4 bases from V and 4 bases from J; bases unmatched to any gene: 2. The CDR3: CASSYTSGGTGELFF. The CDR3 DNA reads TGTGCCAGCAGCTATACTAGCGGGGGCACCGGGGAGCTGTTTTTT. Full variable domain (missing parts from reference TRBV7-9 and TRBJ2-2): DTGVSQNPRHKITKRGQNVTFRCDPISEHNRLYWYRQTLGQGPEFLTYFQNEAQLEKSRLLSDRFSAERPKGSFSTLEIQRTEQGDSAMYLCASSYTSGGTGELFFGEGSRLTVL.

This clonotype was found many times. Here the CDR3 DNA reads TGCGCCAGCAGCTCCAGCCTCACGAATTCACCCCTCCACTTT. Translation gives CASSSSLTNSPLHF. V is TRBV5-1 and J is TRBJ1-6; D gene uncertain. The CDR3 is 14 residues long. Germline assignment: CDR1 SGHRS and CDR2 YFSETQ. Trimming pared 3 bases from V and 7 bases from J, leaving 11 bases between.

This clonotype showed up many times. This chain links TRBV3-1 with TRBJ2-5; D may be TRBD1 or TRBD2 (6 bases each). Trimming pared 4 bases from V and 8 bases from J, leaving 20 bases between. Germline CDR1 is LGHDT and CDR2 is YNNKEL (reference sequence). CDR3 size: 15 residues. CDR3: CASSRFRGLKGTQYF. The DNA for the CDR3 is TGTGCCAGCAGCCGATTTCGGGGGCTCAAGGGAACCCAGTACTTC.

The chain has TRBV5-1 and TRBJ2-5; 13 bases match TRBD2. There are 16 residues in the CDR3. From germline, CDR1 is SGHRS and CDR2 YFSETQ. V shed 2 bases, J shed 6 bases, and the junction held 7 bases outside the gene matches. This CDR3 is CASSFTRTSGGKTQYF. The DNA for the CDR3 is TGCGCCAGCAGCTTTACTAGGACTAGCGGGGGTAAGACCCAGTACTTC.

This rearrangement joins TRBV7-2 to TRBJ1-2; 8 nucleotides align to TRBD1. This CDR3 is built from 14 residues. V lost 5 bases to trimming and J lost 4 bases; unmatched junction nucleotides: 6. Germline V lookup: CDR1 SGHTA, CDR2 FQGNSA. The CDR3 loop reads CASSLGTGGYGYTF. The CDR3 DNA reads TGTGCCAGCAGCCTAGGTACAGGGGGCTATGGCTACACCTTC.

The chain links TRBV2 to TRBJ2-7; 8 bases are shared with TRBD1. V dropped 7 bases and J dropped 5; count of bases not matched to a gene: 10. Germline loops: CDR1 SNHLY, CDR2 FYNNEI. This CDR3 has 14 residues. The CDR3: CASMDDRGADEQYF. In DNA, the CDR3 is TGTGCCAGCATGGACGACAGGGGAGCCGACGAGCAGTACTTC.